A selection of T cell receptor beta chains follows, all from one sample in a study of T-cell memory formation after mild COVID-19. Each CDR3 protein is one row after TCRdb ran MiXCR on the 5' RACE reads. The data show some 150,000 distinct CDR3 sequences, around 5.8% seen once. The sequencing input was PBMCs or a T cell subset sorted from them (not recorded which). These receptors were obtained from an adult woman who had mild COVID-19 (a few samples of this study predate the infection). Cell type and time point are not known. Both conserved end residues are trimmed from each CDR3. The order of the fields is V gene, D gene, clone size, J gene, CDR3 protein. The D gene is left open where the match is weak. The size of a clone is reported for some rows only, either as once, few or many, or as a class for expanded clones.

V: TRBV29-1
D: .
size: .
J: TRBJ2-6
CDR3: SVPWANVLT

V: TRBV20-1
D: .
size: .
J: TRBJ2-1
CDR3: SARDSGARGNEQF

V: TRBV2
D: TRBD1
size: .
J: TRBJ2-7
CDR3: ASKDRGTYEQY

V: TRBV7-2
D: TRBD1
size: many
J: TRBJ1-2
CDR3: ASSSGQGYGYT

V: TRBV15
D: .
size: few
J: TRBJ1-3
CDR3: ATSRGSSGNTIY

V: TRBV29-1
D: .
size: .
J: TRBJ2-1
CDR3: SGGSGNEQF

V: TRBV5-1
D: .
size: few
J: TRBJ2-5
CDR3: ASSLAWGQETQY

V: TRBV20-1
D: TRBD1
size: many
J: TRBJ1-2
CDR3: SAQPADRGGGYT

V: TRBV14
D: .
size: few
J: TRBJ1-5
CDR3: ASSLSPQGPRGQPQH

V: TRBV7-9
D: .
size: many
J: TRBJ2-1
CDR3: ASSFRYSYNEQF

V: TRBV6-5
D: TRBD1
size: few
J: TRBJ1-1
CDR3: ASGQGEAF

V: TRBV9
D: .
size: .
J: TRBJ1-6
CDR3: ASSVQQYNSPLH

V: TRBV5-1
D: TRBD1
size: .
J: TRBJ2-2
CDR3: ASSRGTGDTVELF

V: TRBV20-1
D: .
size: many
J: TRBJ2-3
CDR3: SAHRHSGSTDTQY

V: TRBV3-1
D: .
size: few
J: TRBJ1-5
CDR3: ASSQASSNQPQH

V: TRBV15
D: .
size: .
J: TRBJ1-2
CDR3: ATSRPYQGNYGYT

V: TRBV6-6
D: .
size: few
J: TRBJ2-3
CDR3: ASRPPSAGSTDTQY

V: TRBV9
D: .
size: .
J: TRBJ2-2
CDR3: ASSLEGRGTGELF

V: TRBV20-1
D: TRBD2
size: many
J: TRBJ2-3
CDR3: SARTSGVTDTQY

V: TRBV12-3/TRBV12-4
D: .
size: many
J: TRBJ2-3
CDR3: ASRTAPEFKSDTQY

V: TRBV9
D: TRBD2
size: .
J: TRBJ2-7
CDR3: ASSVGSGTFDYEQY

V: TRBV11-1
D: .
size: .
J: TRBJ2-1
CDR3: ASSLVGTHEQF

V: TRBV6-2/TRBV6-3
D: .
size: many
J: TRBJ1-1
CDR3: ASSYPSGQSKAEAF

V: TRBV5-5
D: TRBD1
size: .
J: TRBJ1-5
CDR3: ASSLQGFNQPQH

V: TRBV4-1
D: TRBD1
size: many
J: TRBJ2-4
CDR3: ASSQANRGTKNIQY

V: TRBV4-3
D: .
size: .
J: TRBJ2-5
CDR3: ASNQPRRETQY

V: TRBV7-2
D: TRBD2
size: few
J: TRBJ2-5
CDR3: ASSSAGGAETQY

V: TRBV12-3/TRBV12-4
D: .
size: many
J: TRBJ1-1
CDR3: ASNLRQEKKGEAF